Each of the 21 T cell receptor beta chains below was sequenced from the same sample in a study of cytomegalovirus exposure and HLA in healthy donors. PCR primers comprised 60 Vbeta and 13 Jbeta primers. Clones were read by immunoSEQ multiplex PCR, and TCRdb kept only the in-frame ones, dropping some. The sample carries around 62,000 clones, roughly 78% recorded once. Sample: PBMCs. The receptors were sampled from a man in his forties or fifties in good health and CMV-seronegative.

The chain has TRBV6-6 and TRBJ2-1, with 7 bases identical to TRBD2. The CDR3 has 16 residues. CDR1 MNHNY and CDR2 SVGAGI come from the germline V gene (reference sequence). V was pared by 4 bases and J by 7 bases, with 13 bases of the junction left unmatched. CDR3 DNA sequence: TGTGCCAGCAGTTCACGCGAGGGAGGGGAGAGGAATGAGCAGTTCTTC. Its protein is CASSSREGGERNEQFF.

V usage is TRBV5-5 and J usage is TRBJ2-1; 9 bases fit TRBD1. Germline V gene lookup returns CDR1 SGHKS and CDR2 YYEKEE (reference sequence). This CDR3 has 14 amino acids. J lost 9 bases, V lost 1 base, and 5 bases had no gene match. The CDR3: CASSLRTGAVEQFF. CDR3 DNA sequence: TGTGCCAGCAGCTTGAGGACAGGGGCTGTTGAGCAGTTCTTC.

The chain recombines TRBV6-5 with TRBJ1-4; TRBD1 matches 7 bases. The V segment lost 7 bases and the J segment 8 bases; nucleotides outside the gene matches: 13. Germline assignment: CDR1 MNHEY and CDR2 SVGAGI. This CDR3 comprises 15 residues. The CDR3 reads CASTPQGTAFEKLFF. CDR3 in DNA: TGTGCCAGCACCCCTCAGGGGACAGCGTTCGAAAAACTGTTTTTT.

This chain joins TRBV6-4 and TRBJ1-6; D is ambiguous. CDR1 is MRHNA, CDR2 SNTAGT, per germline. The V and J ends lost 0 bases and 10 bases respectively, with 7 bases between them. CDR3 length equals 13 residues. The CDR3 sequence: CASSDSGISPLHF. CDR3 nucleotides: TGTGCCAGCAGTGACTCTGGCATATCACCCCTCCACTTT.

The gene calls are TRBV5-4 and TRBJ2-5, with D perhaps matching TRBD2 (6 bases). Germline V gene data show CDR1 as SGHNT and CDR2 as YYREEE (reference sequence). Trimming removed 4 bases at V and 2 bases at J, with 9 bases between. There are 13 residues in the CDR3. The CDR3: CASSVAVQETQYF. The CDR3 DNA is TGTGCCAGCAGCGTAGCGGTACAAGAGACCCAGTACTTC.

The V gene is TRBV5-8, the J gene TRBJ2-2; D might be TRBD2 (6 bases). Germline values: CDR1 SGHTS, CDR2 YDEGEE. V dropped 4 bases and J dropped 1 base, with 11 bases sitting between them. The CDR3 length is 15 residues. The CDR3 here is CASSRGGGNTGELFF. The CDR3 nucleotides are TGTGCCAGCAGCCGTGGGGGAGGGAACACCGGGGAGCTGTTTTTT.

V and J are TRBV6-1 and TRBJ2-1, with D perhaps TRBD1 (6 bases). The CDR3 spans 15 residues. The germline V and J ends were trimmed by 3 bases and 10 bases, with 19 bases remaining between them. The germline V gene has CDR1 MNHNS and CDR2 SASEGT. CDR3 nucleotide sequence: TGTGCCAGCAGTGATTTTGGGACACCTCGAAGGGAGCAGTTCTTC. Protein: CASSDFGTPRREQFF.

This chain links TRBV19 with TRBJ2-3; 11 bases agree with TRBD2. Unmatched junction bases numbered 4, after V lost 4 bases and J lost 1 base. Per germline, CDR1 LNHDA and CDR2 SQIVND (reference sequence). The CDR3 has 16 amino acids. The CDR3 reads CASSNSGRAGTDTQYF. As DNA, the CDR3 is TGTGCCAGTAGTAATAGCGGGAGGGCCGGCACAGATACGCAGTATTTT.

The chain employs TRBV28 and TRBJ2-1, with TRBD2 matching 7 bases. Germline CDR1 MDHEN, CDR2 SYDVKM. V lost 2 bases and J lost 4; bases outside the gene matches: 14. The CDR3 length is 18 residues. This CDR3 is CASSLERLGTKLYNEQFF. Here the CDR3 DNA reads TGTGCCAGCAGTTTAGAGCGACTCGGGACTAAGCTTTACAATGAGCAGTTCTTC.

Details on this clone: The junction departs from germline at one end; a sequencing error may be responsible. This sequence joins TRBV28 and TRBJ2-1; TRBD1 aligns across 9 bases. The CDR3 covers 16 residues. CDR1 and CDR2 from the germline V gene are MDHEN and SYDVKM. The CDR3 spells CASSPPWDREVDEQLF. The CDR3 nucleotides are TGTGCCAGCAGTCCCCCCTGGGACAGGGAGGTGGATGAGCAGCTCTTC.

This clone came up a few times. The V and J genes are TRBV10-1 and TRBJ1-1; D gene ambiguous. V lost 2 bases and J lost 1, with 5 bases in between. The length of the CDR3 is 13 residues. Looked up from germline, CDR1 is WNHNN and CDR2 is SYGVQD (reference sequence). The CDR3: CASSEERNTEAFF. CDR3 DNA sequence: TGCGCCAGCAGTGAGGAGAGGAACACTGAAGCTTTCTTT.

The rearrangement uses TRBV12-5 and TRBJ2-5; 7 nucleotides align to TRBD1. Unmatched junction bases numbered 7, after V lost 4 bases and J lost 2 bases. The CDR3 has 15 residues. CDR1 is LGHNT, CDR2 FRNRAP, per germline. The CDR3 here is CASGSGTEKQETQYF. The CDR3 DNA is TGTGCTAGTGGTTCCGGGACAGAAAAACAAGAGACCCAGTACTTC.

This chain's CDR3 is CASTRRGSTDTQYF. CDR3 sequence (DNA): TGTGCCAGCACCCGCCGGGGGTCCACAGATACGCAGTATTTT. This chain uses TRBV7-2 with TRBJ2-3; perhaps TRBD2 as D (6 bases). CDR1 and CDR2 (germline): SGHTA, FQGNSA. V was shortened by 7 bases and J by 2 bases, with 13 bases between the two germline ends. The CDR3 has 14 residues.

This chain's CDR3 is CASSPSEGSTQYF. For the CDR3, the DNA is TGTGCCAGCAGCCCCTCGGAGGGTTCTACGCAGTATTTT. The rearrangement joins TRBV5-6 to TRBJ2-3, with TRBD2 as a possible D gene (6 bases). The CDR3 contains 13 residues. Germline V lookup: CDR1 SGHDT, CDR2 YYEEEE. V shed 4 bases and J shed 8 bases, with 14 bases lying between them.

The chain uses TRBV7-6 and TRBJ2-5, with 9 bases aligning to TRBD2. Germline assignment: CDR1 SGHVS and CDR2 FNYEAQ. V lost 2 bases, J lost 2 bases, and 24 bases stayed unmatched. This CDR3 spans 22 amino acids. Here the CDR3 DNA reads TGTGCCAGCAGCTTACCCAGCTCCCAAGCGGGGGGTTCTTTAGTCATGCAAGAGACCCAGTACTTC. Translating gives CASSLPSSQAGGSLVMQETQYF.

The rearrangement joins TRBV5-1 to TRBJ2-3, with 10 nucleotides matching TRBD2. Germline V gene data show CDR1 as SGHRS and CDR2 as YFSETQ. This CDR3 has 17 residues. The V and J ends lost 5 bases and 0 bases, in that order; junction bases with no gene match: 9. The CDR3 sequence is CASRGSSGRASTDTQYF. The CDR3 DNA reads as TGCGCCAGCAGAGGGTCGAGCGGGAGGGCAAGCACAGATACGCAGTATTTT. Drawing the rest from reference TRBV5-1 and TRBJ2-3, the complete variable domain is KAGVTQTPRYLIKTRGQQVTLSCSPISGHRSVSWYQQTPGQGLQFLFEYFSETQRNKGNFPGRFSGRQFSNSRSEMNVSTLELGDSALYLCASRGSSGRASTDTQYFGPGTRLTVL.

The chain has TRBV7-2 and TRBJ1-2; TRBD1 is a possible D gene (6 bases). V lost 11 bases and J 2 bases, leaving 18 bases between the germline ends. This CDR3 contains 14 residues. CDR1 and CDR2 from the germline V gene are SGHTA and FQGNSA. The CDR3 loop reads CASLGPGTNYGYTF. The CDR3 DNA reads TGTGCCTCCCTGGGGCCCGGGACAAACTATGGCTACACCTTC.

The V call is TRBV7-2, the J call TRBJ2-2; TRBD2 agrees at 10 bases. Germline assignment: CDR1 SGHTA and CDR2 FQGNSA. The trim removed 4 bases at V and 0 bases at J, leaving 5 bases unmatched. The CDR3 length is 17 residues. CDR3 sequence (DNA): TGTGCCAGCAGCTGGGGACTAGCGACCCCGAACACCGGGGAGCTGTTTTTT. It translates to CASSWGLATPNTGELFF.

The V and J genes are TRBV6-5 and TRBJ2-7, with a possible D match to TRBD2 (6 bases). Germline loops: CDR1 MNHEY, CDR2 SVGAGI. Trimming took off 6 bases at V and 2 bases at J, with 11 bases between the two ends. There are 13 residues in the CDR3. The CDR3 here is CASRGDSAYEQYF. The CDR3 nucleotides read TGTGCCAGCAGGGGGGACTCAGCCTACGAGCAGTACTTC.

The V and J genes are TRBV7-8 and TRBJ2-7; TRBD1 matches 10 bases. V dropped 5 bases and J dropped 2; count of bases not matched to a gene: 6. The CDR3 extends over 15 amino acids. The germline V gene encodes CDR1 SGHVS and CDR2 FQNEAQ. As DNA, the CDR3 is TGTGCCAGCAGCATCGCCGGGACAGGGGCCTACGAGCAGTACTTC. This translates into CASSIAGTGAYEQYF.

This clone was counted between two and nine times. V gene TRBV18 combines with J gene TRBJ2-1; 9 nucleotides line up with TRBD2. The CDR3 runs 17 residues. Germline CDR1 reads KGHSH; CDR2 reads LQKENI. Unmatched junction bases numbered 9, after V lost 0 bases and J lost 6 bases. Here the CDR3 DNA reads TGTGCCAGCTCACCACCGGGGGCGGGAGGGCGAGCCAATGAGCAGTTCTTC. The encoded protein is CASSPPGAGGRANEQFF.